What follows are 23 T cell receptor beta chains derived from one specimen sequenced in a study of OX40 agonist ivuxolimab in advanced cancers. Libraries were prepared by immunoSEQ multiplex PCR; TCRdb keeps only in-frame clonotypes and omits some of them. The table shows around 5,200 clones, with about 70% occurring only once. Material: CD4+ or CD8+ T cells sorted from blood, obtained in a trial of the OX40 agonist ivuxolimab. The receptors were sampled from an adult with an advanced solid tumor such as melanoma, head and neck, liver or kidney cancer.

This clone was detected a few times. The chain recombines TRBV7-9 with TRBJ1-6, with D possibly being TRBD1 (6 bases). The CDR3 runs 15 residues. From germline, CDR1 is SEHNR and CDR2 FQNEAQ (reference sequence). V gave up 4 bases and J gave up 8 bases, with 15 bases separating them. The CDR3 is CASSSPGHLDSPLHF. The CDR3 region has the DNA TGTGCCAGCAGCTCTCCGGGACATCTCGATTCACCCCTCCACTTT.

This chain connects TRBV9 to TRBJ2-1, with 9 positions matching TRBD2. V dropped 0 bases and J dropped 4; count of bases not matched to a gene: 8. The length of the CDR3 is 17 residues. Germline loops: CDR1 SGDLS, CDR2 YYNGEE. DNA for the CDR3: TGTGCCAGCAGCGTAGAGGATAGCGGGGGACCATACAATGAGCAGTTCTTC. Residues: CASSVEDSGGPYNEQFF.

This clone appeared a few times. The J gene is TRBJ2-2, the V gene TRBV7-3; 8 bases agree with TRBD2. CDR3 size: 17 residues. V lost 2 bases to trimming and J lost 1 base; unmatched junction nucleotides: 6. CDR1 and CDR2 from the germline V gene are SGHTA and FQGTGA. The CDR3 spells CASSLSPRGVNTGELFF. The CDR3 DNA is TGTGCCAGCAGCTTATCCCCGCGGGGGGTGAACACCGGGGAGCTGTTTTTT. Based on the CDR3 plus reference TRBV7-3 and TRBJ2-2, the full variable domain is GAGVSQTPSNKVTEKGKYVELRCDPISGHTALYWYRQSLGQGPEFLIYFQGTGAADDSGLPNDRFFAVRPEGSVSTLKIQRTERGDSAVYLCASSLSPRGVNTGELFFGEGSRLTVL.

The chain uses TRBV2 and TRBJ2-3; 9 bases map to TRBD1. The length of the CDR3 is 14 residues. Germline loops: CDR1 SNHLY, CDR2 FYNNEI. The V gene end was trimmed by 8 bases and the J gene end by 4 bases; junction bases not matched to a gene: 7. DNA of the CDR3: TGTGCCAGCGGCTCCGGGACAGGGCCAGATACGCAGTATTTT. Protein: CASGSGTGPDTQYF.

This chain connects TRBV27 to TRBJ1-5; D call uncertain. CDR1 is MNHEY and CDR2 is SMNVEV in the germline V gene (reference sequence). The CDR3 length is 14 residues. V was trimmed by 6 bases and J by 2 bases, leaving 11 bases between them. As DNA, the CDR3 is TGTGCCAGCAGCCCCGGTGGAGGCAATCAGCCCCAGCATTTT. Translation gives CASSPGGGNQPQHF.

The chain carries TRBV27 and TRBJ2-3; either TRBD1 or TRBD2 may fit D (5 bases each). The germline CDR1 and CDR2 sequences are MNHEY and SMNVEV (reference sequence). Trimming removed 5 bases from V and 4 bases from J, with 16 bases in between. The CDR3 totals 15 residues. The CDR3 nucleotides are TGTGCCAGCAGTCCCGGGACGCACGTGCCAGATACGCAGTATTTT. Its translation is CASSPGTHVPDTQYF.

The gene calls are TRBV7-3 and TRBJ2-5; weak D call: TRBD2 (6 bases). The CDR3 extends over 17 amino acids. The V gene's germline CDR1 is SGHTA and CDR2 FQGTGA. The V gene lost 1 base and the J gene lost 4 bases, with 19 bases spanning the gap. CDR3 DNA: TGTGCCAGCAGCTTAAACTTGGGTGGGGGGAGCGGAGAGACCCAGTACTTC. Translated, it gives CASSLNLGGGSGETQYF.

The chain has TRBV9 and TRBJ1-2; D might be TRBD1 (5 bases). The V end was cut by 4 bases, the J end by 6 bases, with 13 bases between. This CDR3 contains 13 residues. Germline V gene sequence: CDR1 SGDLS, CDR2 YYNGEE. The DNA for the CDR3 is TGTGCCAGCAGCACTAGACAGAAAGATGGCTACACCTTC. Its translation is CASSTRQKDGYTF.

This clone came up a few times. The chain couples TRBV19 to TRBJ1-2; D is unresolved. Trimming shortened V by 3 bases and J by 0 bases, and 8 bases separated the two germline ends. The CDR3 extends over 14 amino acids. Germline CDR1 and CDR2: LNHDA and SQIVND (reference sequence). This CDR3 is CASSMAVPNYGYTF. The CDR3 coding sequence is TGTGCCAGTAGTATGGCAGTCCCTAACTATGGCTACACCTTC.

The CDR3 DNA reads TGTGCCAGCAGTTACTCGCAAGGCGGCCCAGATACGCAGTATTTT. Amino acid sequence: CASSYSQGGPDTQYF. The chain has TRBV6-5 and TRBJ2-3; D is undetermined. This CDR3 is 15 amino acids long. V shed 0 bases and J shed 4 bases, with 11 bases lying between them. Germline-derived CDR1 and CDR2 are MNHEY and SVGAGI.

This chain joins TRBV2 and TRBJ1-2; D unresolved. With 3 bases removed from V and 2 bases from J, the gap between germline ends came to 1 base. CDR3 length equals 11 residues. Germline-derived CDR1 and CDR2 are SNHLY and FYNNEI. The CDR3, as DNA: TGTGCCAGCAGTGACAACTATGGCTACACCTTC. It specifies CASSDNYGYTF.

The chain joins TRBV9 to TRBJ2-1, with D perhaps being TRBD1 or TRBD2 (5 bases each). CDR3 length equals 14 residues. CDR1 and CDR2 from the germline V gene are SGDLS and YYNGEE. The V end lost 2 bases, the J end lost 4 bases, and 10 bases lay between the germline ends. CDR3 sequence: CASSVGDGYNEQFF. Written as DNA, the CDR3 is TGTGCCAGCAGCGTCGGGGACGGTTACAATGAGCAGTTCTTC. The complete variable domain, with remaining parts taken from reference TRBV9 and TRBJ2-1, reads DSGVTQTPKHLITATGQRVTLRCSPRSGDLSVYWYQQSLDQGLQFLIQYYNGEERAKGNILERFSAQQFPDLHSELNLSSLELGDSALYFCASSVGDGYNEQFFGPGTRLTVL.

The rearrangement joins TRBV27 to TRBJ1-4; weak D call: TRBD1 (6 bases). Germline V lookup: CDR1 MNHEY, CDR2 SMNVEV (reference sequence). The CDR3 covers 12 residues. The V gene lost 8 bases and the J gene lost 8 bases, with 12 bases spanning the gap. The CDR3 is CASGTGYEKLFF. The CDR3 DNA reads TGTGCCAGCGGCACAGGGTACGAAAAACTGTTTTTT. The full variable domain, with the rest looked up from reference TRBV27 and TRBJ1-4, is EAQVTQNPRYLITVTGKKLTVTCSQNMNHEYMSWYRQDPGLGLRQIYYSMNVEVTDKGDVPEGYKVSRKEKRNFPLILESPSPNQTSLYFCASGTGYEKLFFGSGTQLSVL.

In DNA form, the CDR3 reads TGTGCCAGCAGCTCCCGGACAGGGGGCATTTCCTACAATGAGCAGTTCTTC. Its protein is CASSSRTGGISYNEQFF. V and J are TRBV7-2 and TRBJ2-1; 11 bases line up with TRBD1. After removal of 4 bases from V and 1 base from J, the junction contained 6 bases not matched to a gene. Germline V CDR1 and CDR2: SGHTA, FQGNSA. The CDR3 length is 17 residues.

In regard to this clone: This CDR3 is also generated by other DNA sequences in the sample. The V gene is TRBV19, the J gene TRBJ2-1, with 9 positions matching TRBD2. Looked up from germline, CDR1 is LNHDA and CDR2 is SQIVND (reference sequence). Losses at the gene ends were 3 bases for V and 7 bases for J; bases not matched to a gene: 7. The CDR3 is 15 residues long. Here the CDR3 reads CASSIGGGAKNEQFF. CDR3 sequence (DNA): TGTGCCAGTAGTATCGGCGGGGGGGCCAAAAATGAGCAGTTCTTC.

This clone has just a few counts. The chain recombines TRBV19 with TRBJ1-4; D remains unclear. The CDR3 contains 15 residues. Germline CDR1 and CDR2: LNHDA and SQIVND (reference sequence). With 0 bases removed from V and 8 bases from J, the gap between germline ends came to 13 bases. The CDR3 DNA reads as TGTGCCAGTAGTATAGATCTAACGCGGGGAGAAAAACTGTTTTTT. This gives the protein CASSIDLTRGEKLFF.

Comments on this clone: One end of the junction fails to match germline, which may point to a read error. This sequence joins TRBV7-9 and TRBJ2-5, with 7 bases lining up with TRBD2. The CDR3 is made up of 14 amino acids. Germline V lookup: CDR1 SEHNR, CDR2 FQNEAQ (reference sequence). The CDR3 region is CASSPGTTEETQYF. In nucleotides, the CDR3 is TGTGCTAGCAGCCCCGGGACTACGGAAGAGACCCAGTACTTC.

This clone was counted a single time. The V gene is TRBV5-6, the J gene TRBJ2-7, with TRBD2 matching 7 bases. This CDR3 has 14 residues. Germline CDR1 SGHDT, CDR2 YYEEEE. V trimming: 4 bases; J trimming: 0 bases; junction bases outside the gene matches: 4. CDR3 DNA sequence: TGTGCCAGCAGCCCGGGGGGTAGCTCCTACGAGCAGTACTTC. Amino acid sequence: CASSPGGSSYEQYF.

V and J are TRBV9 and TRBJ1-2; the match to TRBD1 covers 8 bases. V was clipped by 0 bases and J by 4 bases; unmatched bases: 8. CDR1 is SGDLS and CDR2 is YYNGEE in the germline V gene. The CDR3 extends over 16 amino acids. As DNA, the CDR3 is TGTGCCAGCAGCGTAGCCCCGGACAGGGAAGGCTATGGCTACACCTTC. This codes for CASSVAPDREGYGYTF.

CDR3: CASSRKGGQGSYNEQFF. The CDR3, as DNA: TGTGCCAGCAGCCGGAAGGGGGGGCAGGGGTCTTACAATGAGCAGTTCTTC. This chain uses TRBV2 with TRBJ2-1, with a weak D call TRBD2 (7 bases). Germline values: CDR1 SNHLY, CDR2 FYNNEI. The CDR3 length is 17 residues. V was trimmed by 6 bases and J by 4 bases, leaving 22 bases between them. The variable domain in full, with the rest retrieved from reference TRBV2 and TRBJ2-1, is EPEVTQTPSHQVTQMGQEVILRCVPISNHLYFYWYRQILGQKVEFLVSFYNNEISEKSEIFDDQFSVERPDGSNFTLKIRSTKLEDSAMYFCASSRKGGQGSYNEQFFGPGTRLTVL.

The chain recombines TRBV7-9 with TRBJ1-4; D gene ambiguous. Between the trimmed V and J ends, which lost 2 bases and 14 bases, there was a span of 15 bases. In germline, CDR1 is SEHNR, CDR2 FQNEAQ (reference sequence). The CDR3 has 13 amino acids. The CDR3 loop reads CASSLLADPTLFF. DNA for the CDR3: TGTGCCAGCAGCTTATTGGCAGACCCGACGCTGTTTTTT.

This clone was counted between two and nine times. The chain couples TRBV29-1 to TRBJ2-2; 8 bases line up with TRBD1. J lost 7 bases, V lost 5 bases, and 12 bases had no gene match. CDR1 is SQVTM, CDR2 ANQGSEA, per germline. The CDR3 is 15 residues long. The CDR3 DNA follows: TGCAGCGTTATCTCCATTCAGGGGGCGAGCGGGGAGCTGTTTTTT. Its protein product is CSVISIQGASGELFF.

This clone has at least ten counts. This sample includes further DNA sequences coding for the same CDR3. This sequence joins TRBV2 and TRBJ1-5, with D perhaps TRBD1 (6 bases). The germline CDR1 and CDR2 sequences are SNHLY and FYNNEI. This CDR3 is built from 9 residues. V was trimmed by 5 bases and J by 14 bases, leaving 7 bases between them. The CDR3 region has the DNA TGTGCCAGCAGTAACAGGGAGCATTTT. Its translation is CASSNREHF. Full variable domain (remainder filled in from reference TRBV2 and TRBJ1-5): EPEVTQTPSHQVTQMGQEVILRCVPISNHLYFYWYRQILGQKVEFLVSFYNNEISEKSEIFDDQFSVERPDGSNFTLKIRSTKLEDSAMYFCASSNREHFGDGTRLSIL.